Each of the 14 T cell receptor beta chains below was sequenced from the same sample in a study of control samples from healthy donors and cancer patients. Only in-frame clones appear in the TCRdb table, and some are missing; sequencing was by immunoSEQ multiplex PCR. The sample records tens of thousands of clones, about 92% being singletons. The source material was PBMCs. The receptors were gathered from a man aged 60-69 years with colorectal cancer.

This chain uses TRBV7-9 with TRBJ2-4; D call uncertain. The CDR3 totals 17 residues. Germline values: CDR1 SEHNR, CDR2 FQNEAQ (reference sequence). V lost 1 base and J lost 2, with 15 bases in between. This CDR3 is CASSLVAPIQTKNIQYF. The CDR3 DNA follows: TGTGCCAGCAGCTTAGTCGCCCCGATCCAGACCAAAAACATTCAGTACTTC. Filled out from reference TRBV7-9 and TRBJ2-4, the complete variable domain reads DTGVSQNPRHKITKRGQNVTFRCDPISEHNRLYWYRQTLGQGPEFLTYFQNEAQLEKSRLLSDRFSAERPKGSFSTLEIQRTEQGDSAMYLCASSLVAPIQTKNIQYFGAGTRLSVL.

The rearrangement uses TRBV6-6 and TRBJ1-3; D possibly corresponds to TRBD1 (5 bases). The CDR3 length is 14 residues. V was trimmed by 2 bases and J by 7 bases, leaving 12 bases between them. Looked up from germline, CDR1 is MNHNY and CDR2 is SVGAGI (reference sequence). In DNA form, the CDR3 reads TGTGCCAGCAGTTACGGCGGGACGGGGAACACCATATATTTT. Translated, it gives CASSYGGTGNTIYF.

CDR3 amino acids: CASSPNRGQDTEAFF. As DNA, the CDR3 is TGTGCCAGCTCACCGAACAGGGGGCAGGACACTGAAGCTTTCTTT. The V and J genes are TRBV18 and TRBJ1-1, with TRBD1 identical over 9 bases. Looked up from germline, CDR1 is KGHSH and CDR2 is LQKENI. The CDR3 runs 15 residues. J gave up 3 bases and V 3 bases, and 5 bases lay outside the gene matches.

The rearrangement joins TRBV7-2 to TRBJ2-1; D is possibly TRBD1 or TRBD2 (5 bases each). This CDR3 contains 16 residues. Germline V lookup: CDR1 SGHTA, CDR2 FQGNSA. The V end was cut by 5 bases, the J end by 0 bases, with 14 bases between. Here the CDR3 reads CASSPRGTSSYNEQFF. The CDR3 nucleotides are TGTGCCAGCAGCCCGAGAGGGACGAGCTCCTACAATGAGCAGTTCTTC.

The CDR3 sequence is CASSLNPGQGRNTEAFF. The CDR3 bases are TGTGCCAGCAGCTTAAACCCGGGACAGGGGAGGAACACTGAAGCTTTCTTT. V usage is TRBV7-6 and J usage is TRBJ1-1; 10 positions match TRBD1. The length of the CDR3 is 17 residues. Germline assignment: CDR1 SGHVS and CDR2 FNYEAQ. Unmatched junction bases numbered 7, after V lost 2 bases and J lost 1 base.

This chain links TRBV10-3 with TRBJ1-2; D call uncertain. V was cut by 3 bases and J by 3 bases, with 11 bases left in between. In germline, CDR1 is ENHRY, CDR2 SYGVKD. CDR3 length: 14 amino acids. CDR3 region: CAISEPGVDYGYTF. The CDR3 DNA sequence: TGTGCCATCAGTGAACCCGGGGTTGACTATGGCTACACCTTC.

For this clone: Other DNA variants within this sample encode the same CDR3. The chain combines TRBV5-1 with TRBJ2-6; maybe TRBD2 (6 bases). Germline-derived CDR1 and CDR2 are SGHRS and YFSETQ. V shed 0 bases and J shed 2 bases, with 9 bases lying between them. The CDR3 spans 16 residues. CDR3 protein: CASSLVGGTGANVLTF. The CDR3 DNA reads TGCGCCAGCAGCTTGGTTGGGGGGACTGGGGCCAACGTCCTGACTTTC.

J is TRBJ2-5 and V is TRBV7-2, with 12 bases lining up with TRBD2. Germline lookup yields CDR1 SGHTA and CDR2 FQGNSA. The CDR3 runs 15 residues. V shed 5 bases and J 5 bases; nucleotides not matched to a gene: 6. CDR3 region: CASSPLAGGRETQYF. Here the CDR3 DNA reads TGTGCCAGCAGCCCCCTAGCGGGGGGGCGGGAGACCCAGTACTTC.

The genes are TRBV2 and TRBJ1-2, with TRBD1 as a possible D gene (6 bases). The germline CDR1 and CDR2 sequences are SNHLY and FYNNEI. The V end was cut by 0 bases, the J end by 7 bases, with 15 bases between. This CDR3 spans 15 amino acids. The CDR3 DNA follows: TGTGCCAGCAGTGAAGCGAGGACAGCGAGGTTTGGCTACACCTTC. It is translated as CASSEARTARFGYTF.

As DNA, the CDR3 is TGTGCCATTACCACAGGGGGCCGATCTGGAAACACCATATATTTT. It yields the protein CAITTGGRSGNTIYF. This chain links TRBV10-3 with TRBJ1-3; TRBD1 matches 9 bases. The CDR3 contains 15 residues. Germline V gene sequence: CDR1 ENHRY, CDR2 SYGVKD. V lost 9 bases and J lost 1; bases outside the gene matches: 7.

The chain couples TRBV9 to TRBJ1-1, with 8 bases lining up with TRBD1. Germline V CDR1 and CDR2: SGDLS, YYNGEE. The CDR3 loop spans 13 amino acids. Losses at the gene ends were 4 bases for V and 11 bases for J; bases not matched to a gene: 10. The CDR3 nucleotides are TGTGCCAGCAGCCCCCGGGACAGGCAAGAGGCTTTCTTT. Translating gives CASSPRDRQEAFF.

The CDR3 loop is CASSLVQGANSPLHF. CDR3 bases: TGCGCCAGCAGCTTGGTTCAGGGAGCCAATTCACCCCTCCACTTT. V and J are TRBV5-1 and TRBJ1-6; tentative D call: TRBD1 (5 bases). Between the trimmed V and J ends, which lost 0 bases and 7 bases, there was a span of 11 bases. Germline-derived CDR1 and CDR2 are SGHRS and YFSETQ. The CDR3 length is 15 residues.

This sequence joins TRBV29-1 and TRBJ1-4; 9 bases are a match to TRBD1. Unmatched junction bases numbered 14, after V lost 7 bases and J lost 8 bases. The CDR3 contains 15 residues. Germline V gives CDR1 SQVTM, CDR2 ANQGSEA. CDR3 nucleotides: TGCAGCGCGAAAACTAACAGGGGGCTAGGAGAAAAACTGTTTTTT. It is translated as CSAKTNRGLGEKLFF.

A remark on this clone: The identical CDR3 is also encoded by other nucleotide sequences in the sample. The chain combines TRBV5-1 with TRBJ2-3; D call uncertain. Germline lookup yields CDR1 SGHRS and CDR2 YFSETQ. V lost 0 bases to trimming and J lost 2 bases, with 7 bases between them. The CDR3 is 14 residues long. The CDR3 protein is CASSLGQSTDTQYF. CDR3 DNA: TGCGCCAGCAGCTTGGGACAATCCACAGATACGCAGTATTTT.